These T cell receptor beta chains were read from a single sample in a study of patients and donors after allogeneic stem cell transplantation. TCRdb itself ran the RT-PCR reads through MiXCR, one entry per CDR3 protein. This table has 400,000 to 450,000 distinct CDR3 sequences, roughly 17% appearing once. The sample consisted of blood, either unsorted or a sorted T cell fraction (not recorded which). Source of these receptors: a human donor who was either an allogeneic HSCT recipient or a stem cell or donor lymphocyte infusion donor (not recorded which). It is not recorded whose cells these are; they may come from a transplant donor. Each CDR3 is given with its conserved first and last residue. A D gene is named only where the DNA matches it firmly. Clone size is given for some rows only: seen once, a few or many times, or a class if the clone is expanded.

TRBV11-3	TRBJ1-1	few	-	CASSSAGRRNTEAFF	TGTGCCAGCAGCTCTGCGGGGCGGAGGAACACTGAAGCTTTCTTT
TRBV28	TRBJ1-6	-	-	CASSLYPGLGNSPLHF	TGTGCCAGCAGTTTATATCCCGGGTTGGGAAATTCACCCCTCCACTTT
TRBV5-1	TRBJ2-2	few	-	CASSFQGQGTGELFF	TGCGCCAGCAGCTTTCAGGGTCAGGGGACCGGGGAGCTGTTTTTT
TRBV5-1	TRBJ2-3	many	TRBD2	CASSGGTSDTDTQYF	TGCGCCAGCAGCGGCGGGACTAGCGACACAGATACGCAGTATTTT
TRBV5-6	TRBJ2-7	few	-	CASSFIGNAYEQYF	TGTGCCAGCAGCTTCATAGGGAATGCCTACGAGCAGTACTTC
TRBV4-1	TRBJ2-3	-	TRBD2	CASSFIAGMLDTQYF	TGCGCCAGCAGCTTCATAGCGGGGATGTTAGATACGCAGTATTTT
TRBV5-5	TRBJ2-3	few	TRBD2	CASRVRLAGGPSTDTQYF	TGTGCCAGCAGGGTGAGACTAGCGGGAGGCCCTAGCACAGATACGCAGTATTTT
TRBV12-3/TRBV12-4	TRBJ2-5	many	-	CASSQSQETQYF	TGTGCCAGCAGTCAAAGCCAAGAGACCCAGTACTTC
TRBV6-5	TRBJ2-3	-	-	CASSYWGSRTDTQYF	TGTGCCAGCAGTTACTGGGGCAGCCGCACAGATACGCAGTATTTT
TRBV27	TRBJ2-1	-	TRBD1	CASSLYQGADEQFF	TGTGCCAGCAGTTTATACCAGGGGGCAGATGAGCAGTTCTTC
TRBV11-3	TRBJ2-5	-	-	CASSLDRLGAQYF	TGTGCCAGCAGCTTAGATCGACTAGGAGCCCAGTACTTC
TRBV12-3/TRBV12-4	TRBJ2-2	few	TRBD1	CASSLYPQGVGTGELFF	TGTGCCAGCAGTTTATACCCACAGGGGGTGGGCACCGGGGAGCTGTTTTTT
TRBV11-2	TRBJ2-7	few	-	CASSLDGVAGMPYEQYF	TGTGCCAGCAGCTTAGACGGGGTTGCAGGGATGCCCTACGAGCAGTACTTC
TRBV24-1	TRBJ1-1	-	-	CATSEGMRTEAFF	TGTGCCACCAGTGAGGGGATGAGAACTGAAGCTTTCTTT
TRBV27	TRBJ2-7	few	-	CASSGSEAEQYF	TGTGCCAGCAGTGGGTCAGAGGCCGAGCAGTACTTC
TRBV18	TRBJ1-1	few	TRBD1	CASSLRDRGLFTEAFF	TGTGCCAGCTCACTTCGGGACAGGGGCTTATTTACTGAAGCTTTCTTT
TRBV18	TRBJ2-3	few	-	CASSYGGLTDTQYF	TGTGCCAGCTCCTACGGGGGCCTCACAGATACGCAGTATTTT
TRBV12-3/TRBV12-4	TRBJ2-3	-	TRBD2	CASSLPSGHSTDTQYF	TGTGCCAGCAGTCTCCCTAGCGGCCACAGCACAGATACGCAGTATTTT
TRBV5-1	TRBJ1-5	few	-	CASSLAGRSNQPQHF	TGCGCCAGCAGCTTGGCCGGACGGAGCAATCAGCCCCAGCATTTT
TRBV29-1	TRBJ1-1	few	-	CSVVRGLEAFF	TGCAGCGTTGTCCGGGGGCTTGAAGCTTTCTTT
TRBV9	TRBJ2-7	-	TRBD2	CASSALETSGRNEQYF	TGTGCCAGCAGCGCCTTAGAAACTAGCGGGAGGAACGAGCAGTACTTC
TRBV5-6	TRBJ2-1	-	-	CASSLAGPITEQFF	TGTGCCAGCAGCTTGGCGGGACCGATCACTGAGCAGTTCTTC
TRBV3-1	TRBJ2-7	many	-	CASSQASYEQYF	TGTGCCAGCAGCCAAGCTTCCTACGAGCAGTACTTC
TRBV5-1	TRBJ2-6	-	-	CASSSRWGANVLTF	TGCGCCAGCAGCTCCCGGTGGGGGGCCAACGTCCTGACTTTC
TRBV15	TRBJ2-7	few	TRBD1	CATSRPGTERYEQYF	TGTGCCACCAGCAGGCCCGGGACAGAAAGATACGAGCAGTACTTC
TRBV7-9	TRBJ1-3	-	-	CASISGNTIYF	TGTGCCAGCATCTCCGGAAACACCATATATTTT
TRBV18	TRBJ2-6	-	-	CASSPFRDGANVLTF	TGTGCCAGCTCACCTTTCCGGGACGGGGCCAACGTCCTGACTTTC
TRBV29-1	TRBJ2-5	-	TRBD2	CSVAFRGAGEETQYF	TGCAGCGTTGCTTTCCGGGGAGCGGGGGAGGAGACCCAGTACTTC
TRBV11-2	TRBJ1-1	many	-	CASSSKGNTEAFF	TGTGCCAGCAGCTCGAAGGGGAACACTGAAGCTTTCTTT
TRBV6-2/TRBV6-3	TRBJ2-7	-	TRBD2	CASSADLAGPQYF	TGTGCCAGCAGTGCGGACCTAGCGGGTCCCCAGTACTTC
TRBV20-1	TRBJ2-5	-	TRBD1	CSARDKGAHGETQYF	TGCAGTGCTAGGGACAAGGGGGCACACGGAGAGACCCAGTACTTC
TRBV5-1	TRBJ1-2	-	TRBD1	CASSLGQGAAERGYTF	TGCGCCAGCAGCTTGGGCCAGGGGGCGGCTGAACGGGGCTACACCTTC
TRBV28	TRBJ1-2	few	-	CASLQGGSYGYTF	TGTGCCAGCTTACAGGGAGGGTCCTATGGCTACACCTTC
TRBV7-6	TRBJ2-7	-	-	CASSSTPATREQYF	TGTGCCAGCAGCTCTACCCCAGCAACGAGGGAGCAGTACTTC
TRBV9	TRBJ2-2	few	TRBD2	CASSVGTSGYGELFF	TGTGCCAGCAGCGTAGGGACTAGCGGTTACGGGGAGCTGTTTTTT
TRBV7-3	TRBJ2-7	few	TRBD1	CASSLDRGIYEQYF	TGTGCCAGCAGCTTGGACAGGGGGATTTACGAGCAGTACTTC
TRBV19	TRBJ2-2	-	TRBD1	CASRDRGANTGELFF	TGTGCCAGTCGGGACAGGGGAGCGAACACCGGGGAGCTGTTTTTT
TRBV5-1	TRBJ2-1	-	TRBD2	CASSLLPGGLADNEQFF	TGCGCCAGCAGCTTGTTACCAGGTGGACTAGCGGACAATGAGCAGTTCTTC
TRBV27	TRBJ1-1	many	-	CASTGSGGTEAFF	TGTGCCAGCACCGGGAGTGGGGGCACTGAAGCTTTCTTT
TRBV4-3	TRBJ2-2	-	-	CASSQGPRAGELFF	TGCGCCAGCAGCCAAGGCCCGAGGGCCGGGGAGCTGTTTTTT
TRBV5-1	TRBJ2-2	few	-	CASSLSRWSTGELFF	TGCGCCAGCAGCTTATCAAGGTGGAGCACCGGGGAGCTGTTTTTT
TRBV15	TRBJ1-2	-	-	CATSPEGTRNYGYTF	TGTGCCACCAGCCCAGAGGGTACAAGAAACTATGGCTACACCTTC
TRBV11-2	TRBJ2-1	few	TRBD2	CASSLVSSGRASYNEQFF	TGTGCCAGCAGCTTAGTCTCTAGCGGGAGGGCCTCCTACAATGAGCAGTTCTTC
TRBV4-1	TRBJ1-2	-	-	CASSQVAGSYGYTF	TGCGCCAGCAGCCAAGTCGCTGGATCCTATGGCTACACCTTC